This TCR beta chain originates from a study of human T cells and chemical hapten exposure. Study details: TCR yields per sample varied mostly from small pooled library volume differences.

This clonotype turned up a few times. This CDR3 comprises 15 residues. CDR1 is SGHAT and CDR2 is FQNNGV in the germline V gene. V lost 5 bases to trimming and J lost 6 bases, with 16 bases between them. MiXCR, applied by TCRdb to the RACE reads, yields one record per CDR3 protein. The sample has about 250,000 distinct CDR3 sequences, around 7.7% seen once; the top ten hold 1.2%. This sample's time point: pre-sensitization, week 0. Treatment meaning: therapeutic diphenylcyclopropenone sensitization with weekly scalp DPC. Sequences were derived from whole blood, sampled in connection with sensitization to the hapten diphenylcyclopropenone (DPC). The rearrangement joins TRBV11-2 to TRBJ1-4; D might be TRBD1 (5 bases). The TCR originated in a man aged 18-30 years with alopecia areata. Some clones in this sample may be carry-over from other donors' samples. In DNA form, the CDR3 reads TGTGCCAGCAGCCCGTTAGTGGGGGGATATGAAAAACTGTTTTTT. Residues: CASSPLVGGYEKLFF.